Following are 17 T cell receptor beta chains from one sample sequenced in a study of T cell repertoires in cytomegalovirus infection. One entry per CDR3 protein, called by TCRdb with MiXCR from the reads. This table has some 250,000 distinct CDR3 sequences, roughly 9% appearing once. The specimen sequenced was PBMCs. All receptors come from a human donor in good health (CMV status not recorded). Some clones in this sample may be carry-over from other donors' samples.

This clonotype has a count of ten or more. The genes are TRBV6-1 and TRBJ1-2; perhaps TRBD1 as D (6 bases). Germline V gene sequence: CDR1 MNHNS, CDR2 SASEGT. Trimming shortened V by 2 bases and J by 8 bases, and 15 bases separated the two germline ends. The CDR3 has 14 residues. CDR3 loop: CASSESDRRGGYTF. The DNA of the CDR3 is TGTGCCAGCAGTGAATCAGACAGGAGAGGGGGCTACACCTTC.

In this sample, this clonotype turned up many times. The chain recombines TRBV7-6 with TRBJ2-5, with TRBD2 matching 7 bases. The CDR3 length is 16 residues. The germline CDR1 and CDR2 sequences are SGHVS and FNYEAQ. Germline trimming cut 7 bases from V and 3 bases from J; bases unmatched to any gene: 14. CDR3 DNA sequence: TGTGCCAGCACCAGCCCTAGGCCAGCGGGGAAAGAGACCCAGTACTTC. The encoded protein is CASTSPRPAGKETQYF.

This clonotype was seen repeatedly, ten times or more. The V call is TRBV4-2, the J call TRBJ1-2, with 7 bases identical to TRBD1. V lost 4 bases to trimming and J lost 7 bases; unmatched junction nucleotides: 12. The CDR3 spans 15 residues. Germline loops: CDR1 LGHNA, CDR2 YNFKEQ. The CDR3 DNA is TGTGCCAGCAGCCCTCAAGCGCTGGCAGGGGGTGGCTACACCTTC. This gives the protein CASSPQALAGGGYTF.

In this sample, this clonotype turned up a few times. The V call is TRBV11-2, the J call TRBJ2-3, with 12 bases lining up with TRBD2. V was clipped by 3 bases and J by 5 bases; unmatched bases: 3. Germline V gene data show CDR1 as SGHAT and CDR2 as FQNNGV. The CDR3 contains 15 residues. CDR3 in amino acids: CASSFSGLAGDTQYF. In nucleotides, the CDR3 is TGTGCCAGCAGCTTTTCGGGACTAGCGGGAGATACGCAGTATTTT.

This clonotype came up many times. The V gene is TRBV7-2, the J gene TRBJ1-5; weak D call: TRBD1 (5 bases). The CDR3 has 16 residues. V shed 3 bases and J shed 6 bases, with 18 bases lying between them. Germline V gene lookup returns CDR1 SGHTA and CDR2 FQGNSA. DNA of the CDR3: TGTGCCAGCAGCTTTGGTTCGGCAGGGAGCCTTCAGCCCCAGCATTTT. Translated, it gives CASSFGSAGSLQPQHF.

This clonotype occurred many times. J is TRBJ2-3 and V is TRBV28; maybe TRBD1 (6 bases). This CDR3 has 14 residues. Trimming took off 8 bases at V and 6 bases at J, with 18 bases between the two ends. Germline CDR1 is MDHEN and CDR2 is SYDVKM. The CDR3 here is CASLGARGTDTQYF. Written as DNA, the CDR3 is TGTGCCAGCCTCGGAGCAAGGGGGACGGATACGCAGTATTTT.

This sequence joins TRBV10-3 and TRBJ2-7; D perhaps matches TRBD2 (7 bases). The V gene lost 8 bases and the J gene lost 1 base, with 21 bases spanning the gap. The CDR3 totals 16 residues. Germline values: CDR1 ENHRY, CDR2 SYGVKD. The CDR3 is CAISSVAGEGSYEQYF. CDR3 coding DNA: TGTGCCATCTCGTCGGTGGCAGGGGAGGGGTCCTACGAGCAGTACTTC.

This clonotype was counted between two and nine times. The V call is TRBV20-1, the J call TRBJ1-1; D remains ambiguous. The CDR3 has 13 residues. CDR1 and CDR2 (germline): DFQATT, SNEGSKA (reference sequence). V lost 3 bases, J lost 1 base, and 9 bases lay in between. CDR3 in DNA: TGCAGTGCTAGGGGCGGATGGAACACTGAAGCTTTCTTT. As protein: CSARGGWNTEAFF.

The V gene is TRBV10-3, the J gene TRBJ1-6; tentatively, D is TRBD1 (5 bases). The germline gives CDR1 ENHRY, CDR2 SYGVKD. V lost 6 bases and J lost 7, with 10 bases in between. The CDR3 length is 13 residues. CDR3 sequence (DNA): TGTGCCATCAGGCAGGGTGGGAATTCACCCCTCCACTTT. Translating gives CAIRQGGNSPLHF.

This clonotype has a count of ten or more. The chain links TRBV20-1 to TRBJ1-2; D may be TRBD1 (6 bases). Trimming stripped 5 bases from V and 6 bases from J, with 16 bases between. This CDR3 has 13 residues. Germline V gives CDR1 DFQATT, CDR2 SNEGSKA (reference sequence). CDR3 in DNA: TGCAGTGCTCCAAAGGACAGCAGGAATGGCTACACCTTC. It translates to CSAPKDSRNGYTF.

This clonotype has just a few counts. The V and J genes are TRBV14 and TRBJ2-4; TRBD1 agrees at 7 bases. The V gene end was trimmed by 4 bases and the J gene end by 1 base; junction bases not matched to a gene: 16. Germline-derived CDR1 and CDR2 are SGHDN and FVKESK. The length of the CDR3 is 19 residues. As DNA, the CDR3 is TGTGCCAGCAGCCCCCGACAGGGTCAGGGAACCTTGGCCAAAAACATTCAGTACTTC. This translates into CASSPRQGQGTLAKNIQYF.

This clonotype came up many times. This chain links TRBV30 with TRBJ2-2, with a weak D call TRBD2 (6 bases). The CDR3 is made up of 14 amino acids. Looked up from germline, CDR1 is GTSNPN and CDR2 is SVGIG (reference sequence). Deletions cut 5 bases from V and 3 bases from J, with 13 bases between. CDR3 amino acids: CAWGAPGDTGELFF. CDR3 in DNA: TGTGCCTGGGGGGCCCCGGGAGACACCGGGGAGCTGTTTTTT.

This clonotype was counted at least ten times. This chain links TRBV6-5 with TRBJ1-1; possible D gene TRBD1, 6 bases. The V gene's germline CDR1 is MNHEY and CDR2 SVGAGI. Trimming shortened V by 7 bases and J by 4 bases, and 13 bases separated the two germline ends. The CDR3 loop spans 13 amino acids. This CDR3 reads CASIREGGTEAFF. DNA of the CDR3: TGTGCCAGCATCAGGGAGGGGGGCACTGAAGCTTTCTTT.

The rearrangement joins TRBV25-1 to TRBJ1-2; D is unclear. CDR3 length: 13 residues. The ends were cut back, 3 bases at V and 6 bases at J, with 11 bases in the middle. CDR1 is MGHDK, CDR2 SYGVNS, per germline. The CDR3 loop reads CASSDRSGNGYTF. The DNA for the CDR3 is TGTGCCAGCAGTGATCGTAGTGGGAATGGCTACACCTTC.

Remarks on this clonotype: A read error may explain this, as a much larger clone is one base away. The CDR3: CASSLMRGGYTF. The CDR3 bases are TGTGCCAGCAGCTTAATGAGGGGCGGCTACACCTTC. The chain combines TRBV7-2 with TRBJ1-2, with a possible D match to TRBD1 (5 bases). Germline values: CDR1 SGHTA, CDR2 FQGNSA. CDR3 length: 12 residues. V was pared by 2 bases and J by 8 bases, with 9 bases between.

V and J are TRBV7-8 and TRBJ1-1, with D maybe TRBD1 (6 bases). V was cut by 5 bases and J by 5 bases, with 18 bases left in between. The V gene's germline CDR1 is SGHVS and CDR2 FQNEAQ. The CDR3 length is 15 residues. In DNA, the CDR3 is TGTGCCAGCAGCCCATCAAGGGACATAAGAACTGAAGCTTTCTTT. As protein: CASSPSRDIRTEAFF. The entire variable domain, with the rest obtained from reference TRBV7-8 and TRBJ1-1, is as follows: GAGVSQSPRYKVAKRGQDVALRCDPISGHVSLFWYQQALGQGPEFLTYFQNEAQLDKSGLPSDRFFAERPEGSVSTLKIQRTQQEDSAVYLCASSPSRDIRTEAFFGQGTRLTVV.

This clonotype turned up a few times. This chain joins TRBV18 and TRBJ1-1; D perhaps matches TRBD1 (5 bases). With 2 bases removed from V and 5 bases from J, the gap between germline ends came to 15 bases. The CDR3 covers 15 residues. Germline V gives CDR1 KGHSH, CDR2 LQKENI. The CDR3 region has the DNA TGTGCCAGCTCACCAGAACAGGACTTTAAGACTGAAGCTTTCTTT. Protein sequence: CASSPEQDFKTEAFF.